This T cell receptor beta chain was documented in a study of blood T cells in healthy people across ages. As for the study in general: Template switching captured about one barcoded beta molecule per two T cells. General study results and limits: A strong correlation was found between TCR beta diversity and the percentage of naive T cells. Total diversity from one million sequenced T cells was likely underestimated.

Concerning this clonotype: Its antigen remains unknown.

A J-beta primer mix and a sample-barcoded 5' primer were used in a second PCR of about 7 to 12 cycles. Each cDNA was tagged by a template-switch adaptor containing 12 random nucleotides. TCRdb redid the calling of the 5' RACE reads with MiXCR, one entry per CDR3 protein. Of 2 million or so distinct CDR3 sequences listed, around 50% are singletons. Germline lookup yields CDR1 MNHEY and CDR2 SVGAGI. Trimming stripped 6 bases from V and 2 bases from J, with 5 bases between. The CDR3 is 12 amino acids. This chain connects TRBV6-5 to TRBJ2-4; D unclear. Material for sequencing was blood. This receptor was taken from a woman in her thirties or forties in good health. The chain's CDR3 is CASRTTKNIQYF. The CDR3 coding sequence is TGTGCCAGCAGGACGACCAAAAACATTCAGTACTTC.